The clone carrying this T cell receptor beta chain was counted between two and nine times. Its antigen is unidentified. This entry is derived from a study of beta chain features in type 1 diabetes. Germline assignment: CDR1 MNHNY and CDR2 SVGAGI (reference sequence). The CDR3 loop spans 13 amino acids. Deletions cut 6 bases from V and 14 bases from J, with 17 bases between. Reverse transcribing all isolated RNA meant expressed TCRB transcripts were sequenced. Libraries were prepared by immunoSEQ multiplex PCR; TCRdb keeps only in-frame clonotypes and omits some of them. The sample has around 300,000 clones, about 15% seen once; the top ten hold roughly 0.015%. Study-wide points: Cells that show high TCR expression could be over-represented by cDNA sequencing. TCRB CDR3s were moderately but significantly shorter in Type 1 diabetes patients in all four CD4+ subsets. Fewer junction insertions and more nucleotide deletions appeared in type 1 diabetes patients. Researchers reported that naive, central memory and Treg TCRB repertoires appeared more similar in patients than in healthy donors. The study left unresolved whether HLA type influences TCRB rearrangement.

The chain employs TRBV6-6 and TRBJ1-6; D is perhaps TRBD1 (6 bases). This sequence was found in a young man with type 1 diabetes. Material: naive CD4+ T cells from blood. CDR3 in DNA: TGTGCCAGCAGGTGGGACACAACGGAGTCCCTCCACTTT. Protein: CASRWDTTESLHF.